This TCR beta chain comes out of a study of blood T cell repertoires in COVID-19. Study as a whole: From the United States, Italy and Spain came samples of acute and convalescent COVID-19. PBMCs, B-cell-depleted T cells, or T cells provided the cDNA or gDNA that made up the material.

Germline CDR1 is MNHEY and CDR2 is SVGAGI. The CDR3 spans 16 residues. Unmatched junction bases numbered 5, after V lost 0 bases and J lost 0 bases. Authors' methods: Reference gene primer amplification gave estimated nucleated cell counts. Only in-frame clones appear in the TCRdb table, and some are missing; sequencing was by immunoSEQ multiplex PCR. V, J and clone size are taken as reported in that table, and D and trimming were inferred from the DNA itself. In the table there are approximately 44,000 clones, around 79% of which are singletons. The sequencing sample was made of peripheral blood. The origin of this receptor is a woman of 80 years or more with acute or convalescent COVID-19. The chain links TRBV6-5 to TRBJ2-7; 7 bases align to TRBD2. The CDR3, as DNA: TGTGCCAGCAGTTACTCGGGAGGGTTAGGCTCCTACGAGCAGTACTTC. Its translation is CASSYSGGLGSYEQYF.